Below, 15 T cell receptor beta chains from the same sample are listed, as sequenced in a study of blood T cell repertoires in COVID-19 (TCRdb year 2020). The library was obtained by the immunoSEQ multiplex PCR assay. As stored in TCRdb, this immuneACCESS dataset retains in-frame rearrangements with V and J assigned. A fraction of the clones does not appear; measured against another copy, unresolved V genes explain less than half of the discrepancy, and the remainder lacks a known reason. This sample gives approximately 60,000 clones in total; roughly 85% of them show up just once. Around 20% of the sample is held by the ten biggest clonotypes. The sample comprised peripheral blood. These receptors originate from a human donor in a cohort sampled during active COVID-19.

This clone was seen once. The chain couples TRBV5-1 to TRBJ2-3; TRBD1 matches at 10 bases. The CDR3 runs 15 residues. Germline V gene data show CDR1 as SGHRS and CDR2 as YFSETQ. J gave up 4 bases and V 2 bases, and 4 bases lay outside the gene matches. The CDR3 sequence: CASSLGDRGADTQYF. CDR3 in DNA: TGCGCCAGCAGCTTAGGGGACAGGGGAGCAGATACGCAGTATTTT. The full variable domain, in which reference TRBV5-1 and TRBJ2-3 provide the parts outside the CDR3, is KAGVTQTPRYLIKTRGQQVTLSCSPISGHRSVSWYQQTPGQGLQFLFEYFSETQRNKGNFPGRFSGRQFSNSRSEMNVSTLELGDSALYLCASSLGDRGADTQYFGPGTRLTVL.

J is TRBJ2-2 and V is TRBV5-1; tentative D call: TRBD2 (6 bases). Germline CDR1 SGHRS, CDR2 YFSETQ. The CDR3 has 16 amino acids. V lost 3 bases, J lost 1 base, and 13 bases lay in between. The CDR3 loop is CASSSASDWNTGELFF. In DNA, the CDR3 is TGCGCCAGCAGCTCCGCTAGCGACTGGAACACCGGGGAGCTGTTTTTT.

This clone showed up just once. The chain has TRBV6-5 and TRBJ2-1, with 10 bases lining up with TRBD2. This CDR3 has 13 amino acids. Germline trimming cut 8 bases from V and 3 bases from J; bases unmatched to any gene: 1. Germline V lookup: CDR1 MNHEY, CDR2 SVGAGI. Written as DNA, the CDR3 is TGTGCCAGCGGACTAGCGGTCTACAATGAGCAGTTCTTC. Its protein product is CASGLAVYNEQFF.

V and J are TRBV9 and TRBJ2-5; D not resolved. Germline CDR1 reads SGDLS; CDR2 reads YYNGEE. This CDR3 is 14 amino acids long. V was pared by 0 bases and J by 0 bases, with 6 bases between. Here the CDR3 reads CASSVVADQETQYF. The CDR3 nucleotides read TGTGCCAGCAGCGTAGTGGCAGACCAAGAGACCCAGTACTTC.

This chain's CDR3 is CASSEAGERAEAFF. CDR3 DNA: TGTGCCAGCAGTGAAGCCGGGGAAAGAGCTGAAGCTTTCTTT. The chain is built from TRBV6-1 and TRBJ1-1, with no clear D. CDR1 and CDR2 from the germline V gene are MNHNS and SASEGT. V was trimmed by 0 bases and J by 6 bases, leaving 11 bases between them. There are 14 residues in the CDR3.

The chain uses TRBV19 and TRBJ2-7; 9 nucleotides line up with TRBD1. Germline assignment: CDR1 LNHDA and CDR2 SQIVND (reference sequence). The V and J ends lost 7 bases and 2 bases, in that order; junction bases with no gene match: 6. CDR3 length: 14 residues. The CDR3, as DNA: TGTGCCAGTATGGACAGGGGCCCTACCTACGAGCAGTACTTC. Protein sequence: CASMDRGPTYEQYF.

As DNA, the CDR3 is TGTGCCAGCAGAGGACAGGGGGCGAAAAGCGGGGAGCTGTTTTTT. This encodes CASRGQGAKSGELFF. The chain has TRBV11-3 and TRBJ2-2, with 11 bases that match TRBD1. Trimming cost V 6 bases and J 7 bases; bases outside gene matches: 7. Germline CDR1 and CDR2: SGHNT and YENEEA. The CDR3 length is 15 residues.

The chain carries TRBV3-1 (or the pseudogene TRBV3-2) and TRBJ2-1, with 7 nucleotides matching TRBD2. The length of the CDR3 is 15 residues. V was pared by 4 bases and J by 0 bases, with 3 bases of the junction left unmatched. Germline loops: CDR1 LGHDT, CDR2 YNNKEL (reference sequence). The CDR3 protein is CASSPSGYSYNEQFF. The CDR3 DNA reads TGTGCCAGCAGCCCTAGCGGTTACTCCTACAATGAGCAGTTCTTC.

The chain has TRBV19 and TRBJ2-5; 7 bases line up with TRBD2. In germline, CDR1 is LNHDA, CDR2 SQIVND (reference sequence). After removal of 3 bases from V and 14 bases from J, the junction contained 9 bases not matched to a gene. The CDR3 is 12 residues long. CDR3 loop: CASSMVSGGLYF. CDR3 sequence (DNA): TGTGCCAGTAGTATGGTCTCGGGGGGTCTTTACTTC.

The chain couples TRBV5-4 to TRBJ2-5; no reliable D call. The CDR3 runs to 15 residues. Per the germline V gene, CDR1 is SGHNT and CDR2 is YYREEE (reference sequence). With 1 base removed from V and 0 bases from J, the gap between germline ends came to 10 bases. The CDR3 region has the DNA TGTGCCAGCAGCTTGACCACCCGGTACCAAGAGACCCAGTACTTC. It is translated as CASSLTTRYQETQYF.

This rearrangement joins TRBV5-1 to TRBJ1-1; D is perhaps TRBD1 (5 bases). The V gene's germline CDR1 is SGHRS and CDR2 YFSETQ. The V end lost 2 bases, the J end lost 1 base, and 6 bases lay between the germline ends. The CDR3 is 13 amino acids. DNA for the CDR3: TGCGCCAGCAGCTTCGGGGGGAACACTGAAGCTTTCTTT. Translation gives CASSFGGNTEAFF.

The CDR3 bases are TGTGCCAGCAGCCAACTCGGACACACAGGGGGCAAAAACATTCAGTACTTC. It codes for CASSQLGHTGGKNIQYF. The chain carries TRBV7-2 and TRBJ2-4; 8 bases are a match to TRBD1. The CDR3 runs 17 residues. The V gene end was trimmed by 5 bases and the J gene end by 3 bases; junction bases not matched to a gene: 12. The germline CDR1 and CDR2 sequences are SGHTA and FQGNSA.

The chain employs TRBV7-5 and TRBJ1-3; the D call of TRBD1 is as the table states it, not checked on the DNA. TRBV7-5 is listed as a pseudogene. The CDR3 runs 20 residues. The CDR3 loop is CARRRIPPTGQVHSGNTIYF. The CDR3 nucleotides read TGTGCCAGAAGACGCATCCCCCCCACCGGACAGGTTCACTCTGGAAACACCATATATTTT.

CDR3 in DNA: TGTGCCACCAGCAGAACCGGGAACCAGGGGGGTAATACGCAGTATTTT. It encodes CATSRTGNQGGNTQYF. V gene TRBV15 combines with J gene TRBJ2-3; D possibly corresponds to TRBD1 (7 bases). Between the trimmed V and J ends, which lost 2 bases and 7 bases, there was a span of 19 bases. The CDR3 runs 16 residues. Germline CDR1 LNHNV, CDR2 YYDKDF (reference sequence).

The genes are TRBV6-1 and TRBJ2-7, with TRBD1 matching over 7 bases. CDR1 and CDR2 from the germline V gene are MNHNS and SASEGT. The CDR3 extends over 15 amino acids. Trimming took 3 bases from V and 1 from J; bases not matched to a gene: 6. The CDR3 region has the DNA TGTGCCAGCAGTGACCTGACAGGGCAGTCCTACGAGCAGTACTTC. Translation gives CASSDLTGQSYEQYF.